This TCR beta chain was sequenced in a study of OX40 agonist ivuxolimab in advanced cancers. Study-level information: Patients' therapy was ivuxolimab, an antibody that acts as an agonist of OX40 (CD134).

Profiled with immunoSEQ multiplex PCR; TCRdb holds only in-frame clones, not every one. The sample lists about 29,000 clones; roughly 92% were seen once. Trimming cost V 2 bases and J 6 bases, with 1 base left between them. The CDR3 is 10 residues long. The germline V gene has CDR1 MNHNY and CDR2 SVGAGI (reference sequence). The TCR sequence derives from an adult with an advanced solid tumor such as melanoma, head and neck, liver or kidney cancer. The input for sequencing was CD4+ or CD8+ T cells sorted from blood, taken in a trial of the OX40 agonist ivuxolimab. The chain links TRBV6-6 to TRBJ1-2; no clear D. In nucleotides, the CDR3 is TGTGCCAGCAGTTACGATGGCTACACCTTC. This gives the protein CASSYDGYTF.